This section outlines one T cell receptor beta chain sequence together with its context. The sample belongs to a study of Ad26.COV2.S vaccination and SARS-CoV-2 variants. Study overall: Ad26.COV2.S given intramuscularly, once or twice 56 days apart.

Produced via immunoSEQ multiplex PCR; TCRdb's table is partial and in-frame only. The table lists 410,000 or so clones, about nine tenths of them singletons, with roughly 1.7% in the top ten. Treatment: around 19 received Ad26.COV2.S at low or high dose, single or two shots; about 5 received placebo; per-sample allocation not given. Following the first vaccine or placebo injection, samples were taken on day 63. The CDR3 is made up of 15 amino acids. V lost 6 bases, J lost 6 bases, and 17 bases lay in between. Germline CDR1 reads ENHRY; CDR2 reads SYGVKD. This rearrangement joins TRBV10-3 to TRBJ2-2, with TRBD2 as a possible D gene (6 bases). The sequence came from a person between 18 and 59 years old who received the Ad26.COV2.S COVID-19 vaccine or a placebo. Here the sequenced sample was peripheral blood, taken in a trial of Ad26.COV2.S vaccine versus placebo. CDR3 in DNA: TGTGCCATCAGAGATCCCCCTTCTAGCGCCGGGGAGCTGTTTTTT. Its protein product is CAIRDPPSSAGELFF.